This passage covers 11 T cell receptor beta chains from one sample sequenced in a study of T cells in Graves' hyperthyroidism and ophthalmopathy. Researchers took RNA transcripts and amplified the TCR beta CDR3 regions from them. HTBI primers were employed in a first-round RT-PCR of the TCR CDR3. TCRdb reprocessed the multiplex PCR reads with MiXCR, giving one entry per CDR3 protein. Of a few hundred thousand distinct CDR3 sequences listed, about half were seen once; the top ten hold about 20%. Sequencing used peripheral blood or thyroid tissue (not recorded which). These receptors were collected from an adult woman with Graves' disease, either hyperthyroidism or ophthalmopathy (not recorded which).

A note on this clonotype: A read error is possible here, since a much larger clone lies one base away. V usage is TRBV10-3 and J usage is TRBJ1-1, with a possible D match to TRBD1 (5 bases). Trimming removed 5 bases from V and 4 bases from J, with 14 bases in between. Germline assignment: CDR1 ENHRY and CDR2 SYGVKD. This CDR3 has 14 residues. This CDR3 reads CAISSQRGGTEAFF. The DNA for the CDR3 is TGTGCCATCAGTTCGCAGAGGGGTGGCACTGAAGCTTTCTTT.

There are many counts of this clonotype. The genes are TRBV7-3 and TRBJ2-7; 9 positions match TRBD2. Losses at the gene ends were 4 bases for V and 1 base for J; bases not matched to a gene: 2. Germline V gene data show CDR1 as SGHTA and CDR2 as FQGTGA. The CDR3 contains 14 residues. CDR3 coding DNA: TGTGCCAGCAGCTATAGCGGGAGTTCCTACGAGCAGTACTTC. Translated, it gives CASSYSGSSYEQYF.

The chain joins TRBV11-2 to TRBJ1-6; no definite D call. Germline V gene data show CDR1 as SGHAT and CDR2 as FQNNGV. CDR3 length: 14 residues. Trimming removed 3 bases at V and 6 bases at J, with 9 bases between. The CDR3 loop is CASSLRPRNSPLHF. CDR3 coding DNA: TGTGCCAGCAGCTTGCGACCTCGTAATTCACCCCTCCACTTT.

The rearrangement joins TRBV20-1 to TRBJ2-5, with D possibly being TRBD2 (6 bases). Per germline, CDR1 DFQATT and CDR2 SNEGSKA (reference sequence). The CDR3 consists of 18 residues. V dropped 2 bases and J dropped 2 bases, with 24 bases sitting between them. CDR3 DNA sequence: TGCAGTGCTAGAAGCGGAGGGGACGCCCAAGAACCGCAAGAGACCCAGTACTTC. Translated, it gives CSARSGGDAQEPQETQYF.

The CDR3 spells CASSGQLVGTGYTF. Written as DNA, the CDR3 is TGTGCCAGCAGTGGACAGCTGGTGGGGACTGGCTACACCTTC. The chain combines TRBV2 with TRBJ1-2; D is perhaps TRBD1 (5 bases). V lost 4 bases and J lost 7, with 16 bases in between. This CDR3 region has 14 residues. Germline V lookup: CDR1 SNHLY, CDR2 FYNNEI.

The chain couples TRBV19 to TRBJ1-1; no clear D gene. The V gene's germline CDR1 is LNHDA and CDR2 SQIVND (reference sequence). The V and J ends lost 4 bases and 2 bases respectively, with 17 bases between them. The CDR3 contains 16 residues. This CDR3 is CASSRPGGADNTEAFF. The CDR3 bases are TGTGCCAGTAGTAGACCGGGAGGAGCGGACAACACTGAAGCTTTCTTT.

On this clonotype: One end of the junction varies from germline; a read error may be responsible. The chain uses TRBV10-2 and TRBJ2-5, with 14 bases aligning to TRBD2. The CDR3 length is 15 residues. In germline, CDR1 is WSHSY, CDR2 SAAADI. The CDR3 nucleotides are TGCGCCAGCAGTACCGGGACTAGCGGGAGTGAGACCCGGTACTTC. This translates into CASSTGTSGSETRYF.

This clonotype has a count of ten or more. This chain links TRBV6-1 with TRBJ1-1, with D tentatively TRBD1 (6 bases). Germline V gene sequence: CDR1 MNHNS, CDR2 SASEGT. This CDR3 region has 14 residues. V lost 5 bases and J 2 bases, leaving 12 bases between the germline ends. CDR3 in DNA: TGTGCCAGCAGTACCCGGGACATCAACACTGAAGCTTTCTTT. It is translated as CASSTRDINTEAFF.

CDR3 bases: TGCGCCAGCAGTGATGGGACGGCAACCTACGAGCAGTACTTC. It codes for CASSDGTATYEQYF. The rearrangement links TRBV10-1 to TRBJ2-7, with D perhaps matching TRBD1 or TRBD2 (5 bases each). Deletions cut 3 bases from V and 2 bases from J, with 11 bases between. Per germline, CDR1 WNHNN and CDR2 SYGVQD (reference sequence). CDR3 length equals 14 residues.

This clonotype was counted at least ten times. The CDR3 sequence: CASSPRTGDGETQYF. In nucleotides, the CDR3 is TGTGCCAGCAGCCCCAGGACAGGGGATGGAGAGACCCAGTACTTC. V and J are TRBV13 and TRBJ2-5; 9 positions match TRBD1. The germline V gene has CDR1 PRHDT and CDR2 FYEKMQ (reference sequence). This CDR3 spans 15 amino acids. The junction had 8 bases not matched to a gene; V was cut back by 5 bases and J by 4 bases.

This clonotype has a count of ten or more. The chain employs TRBV3-1 and TRBJ2-5, with 8 bases aligning to TRBD1. With 1 base clipped from V and 5 bases from J, the junction kept 3 bases outside the gene matches. Germline V gene lookup returns CDR1 LGHDT and CDR2 YNNKEL (reference sequence). This CDR3 region has 14 residues. The CDR3 region is CASSQGQGMETQYF. In nucleotides, the CDR3 is TGTGCCAGCAGCCAAGGACAGGGGATGGAGACCCAGTACTTC.